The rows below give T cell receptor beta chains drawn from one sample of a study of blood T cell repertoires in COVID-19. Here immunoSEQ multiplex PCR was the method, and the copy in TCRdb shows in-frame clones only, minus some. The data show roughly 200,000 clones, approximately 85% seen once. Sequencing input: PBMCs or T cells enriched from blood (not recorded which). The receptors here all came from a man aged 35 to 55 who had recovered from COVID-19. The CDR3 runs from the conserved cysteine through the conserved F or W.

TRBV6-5,CASRPQLAHQETQYF
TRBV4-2,CASRETASSGNTIYF
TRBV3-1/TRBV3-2,CASSNLQDYGNTIYF
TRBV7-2,CASSRNRELNTEAFF
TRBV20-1,CSARGGTEQFF
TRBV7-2,CASSLIPGQGNSPLHF
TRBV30,CAWRGEWNSPLHF
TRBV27,CASSKLRDRGYEQYF
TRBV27,CASSLTGVSNQPQHF
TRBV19,CASSIDTGTYEQYF